Listed below are T cell receptor beta chains from one sample, sequenced in a study of blood T cell repertoires in COVID-19. Clones were sequenced by immunoSEQ multiplex PCR, and TCRdb holds only the in-frame ones, with some missing. The sample shows 150,000 to 200,000 clones, about 83% of them seen only once. Specimen: peripheral blood. All receptors derive from a man in his sixties or seventies who had recovered from COVID-19. The conserved cysteine and the conserved F or W are not part of the CDR3 here. Fields, in order: V gene, CDR3 protein.

V gene: TRBV5-1; CDR3 protein: ASSLGQGSWDTQY
V gene: TRBV15; CDR3 protein: ATSRASGRADEQF
V gene: TRBV4-2; CDR3 protein: ASSPDREEGNYEQY
V gene: TRBV5-1; CDR3 protein: ASSIRFDSQETQY
V gene: TRBV4-3; CDR3 protein: ASSQDSNPGNTIY
V gene: TRBV28; CDR3 protein: LSATSYGYT
V gene: TRBV2; CDR3 protein: ASSARGGSQPQH
V gene: TRBV29-1; CDR3 protein: SVVELAGPGETQY
V gene: TRBV6-5; CDR3 protein: ASNPTSSYEQY
V gene: TRBV2; CDR3 protein: ASSELGVGGQYNEQF
V gene: TRBV9; CDR3 protein: ASSVEGGKRAPGELF
V gene: TRBV6-2/TRBV6-3; CDR3 protein: ASSYGRETQY
V gene: TRBV30; CDR3 protein: AWSYSPGTVNRQY
V gene: TRBV18; CDR3 protein: ASSPARASNYGYT
V gene: TRBV6-1; CDR3 protein: ASSEALIAGVHEQY
V gene: TRBV7-9; CDR3 protein: ASSLGSGSYEQY
V gene: TRBV27; CDR3 protein: ASNPPWDSQFSYEQY
V gene: TRBV7-2; CDR3 protein: ASSLEPGVYEQY
V gene: TRBV28; CDR3 protein: ASSRAGWVNTEAF
V gene: TRBV27; CDR3 protein: ASRGLAGVSFYNEQF
V gene: TRBV29-1; CDR3 protein: SGQGAVSNEQF
V gene: TRBV10-2; CDR3 protein: ASSDNSYEQY
V gene: TRBV28; CDR3 protein: ASRVGVGEQY
V gene: TRBV2; CDR3 protein: ASSDGSQETQY
V gene: TRBV10-3; CDR3 protein: AISDGASGHPSYNEQF
V gene: TRBV5-6; CDR3 protein: ASSLGGDTGELF
V gene: TRBV6-5; CDR3 protein: ASSRTSGNTGELF
V gene: TRBV18; CDR3 protein: ASSQSGTTNRNIQY
V gene: TRBV5-5; CDR3 protein: ASSQRDRSSDEQY
V gene: TRBV25-1; CDR3 protein: ASSDQGVY
V gene: TRBV28; CDR3 protein: ASSPRTAHTDTQY
V gene: TRBV7-9; CDR3 protein: ASSLEGGDYGYT
V gene: TRBV29-1; CDR3 protein: SGGPGQSTDTQY
V gene: TRBV7-3; CDR3 protein: ASSFHTGAGRNEQF
V gene: TRBV5-1; CDR3 protein: ASSPLDLGRLF
V gene: TRBV7-2; CDR3 protein: ASSHPGGGETQY
V gene: TRBV28; CDR3 protein: ASSTSGTLDTQY
V gene: TRBV5-4; CDR3 protein: ASSLGTSGTGEQY
V gene: TRBV6-5; CDR3 protein: ASTIGTYNGYT
V gene: TRBV19; CDR3 protein: ASSRMSGVPEQY
V gene: TRBV5-4; CDR3 protein: ASSKDLPGENSPLH
V gene: TRBV5-4; CDR3 protein: ASSAAGGPLETQY
V gene: TRBV5-1; CDR3 protein: ASSRAGGNNEQF
V gene: TRBV30; CDR3 protein: AWSVRSNQPQH
V gene: TRBV6-2/TRBV6-3; CDR3 protein: ASSYQERYSPLH
V gene: TRBV5-1; CDR3 protein: ASSRAGNQETQY
V gene: TRBV19; CDR3 protein: ASSLTTSGSYEQY
V gene: TRBV28; CDR3 protein: ASSTGQNTEAF
V gene: TRBV19; CDR3 protein: ASKGMNQPQH
V gene: TRBV28; CDR3 protein: ASSEREGRETQY
V gene: TRBV19; CDR3 protein: ASTRGQGANLGNQPQH